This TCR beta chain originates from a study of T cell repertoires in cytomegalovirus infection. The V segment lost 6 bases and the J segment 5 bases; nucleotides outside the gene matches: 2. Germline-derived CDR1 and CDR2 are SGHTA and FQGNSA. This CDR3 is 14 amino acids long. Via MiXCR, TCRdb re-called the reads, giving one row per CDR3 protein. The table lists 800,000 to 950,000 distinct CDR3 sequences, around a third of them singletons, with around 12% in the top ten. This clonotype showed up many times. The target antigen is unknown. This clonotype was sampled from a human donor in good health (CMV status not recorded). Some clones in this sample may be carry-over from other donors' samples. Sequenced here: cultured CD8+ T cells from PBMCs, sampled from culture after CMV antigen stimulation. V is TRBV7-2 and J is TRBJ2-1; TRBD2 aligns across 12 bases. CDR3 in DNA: TGTGCCAGCAGTCGGACTAGCGGGAACAATGAGCAGTTCTTC. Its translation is CASSRTSGNNEQFF. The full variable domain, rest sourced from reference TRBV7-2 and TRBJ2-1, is GAGVSQSPSNKVTEKGKDVELRCDPISGHTALYWYRQSLGQGLEFLIYFQGNSAPDKSGLPSDRFSAERTGGSVSTLTIQRTQQEDSAVYLCASSRTSGNNEQFFGPGTRLTVL.